Listed here is a single TCR beta chain. The count of this clone is one. The antigen it recognizes is unknown. It has no much larger one-base neighbor in the sample; base qualities were not kept. Using the deep immunoSEQ assay, TCR CDR3 regions were amplified from genomic DNA by multiplex PCR. Extracted genomic DNA from each cell subset was distributed evenly across all wells of several immunoSEQ 96-well plates, and each plate was treated as a replicate. Each replicate PCR for sorted subsets received roughly 0.2 ug genomic DNA, equal to some 32,000 T cell genomes. The purified libraries were quantified using a Qubit 3.0 fluorometer, sized with a Bioanalyzer 2100, and then quantified again using the KAPA Library Quantification kit. Each immunoSEQ 96-well plate was sequenced on its own single-read 150-cycle Illumina NextSeq 550 flow cell. The original pipeline was this. The immunoSEQ output contained only junctional sequences without quality scores, so filtering could not match that applied to full-length reads. Sequences were annotated with PyIR, a Python wrapper for IgBLAST v1.9, and V/J genes and CDR3 were assigned using IMGT germline references. Reads were filtered out if the reads had weak V/J assignments (E-value above 1e-6), no CDR3, stop codons, out-of-frame junctions, or ambiguous translated residues. A V3J clonotype was defined by an identical inferred V gene, J gene, and CDR3 amino acid sequence. Percentage overlap between repertoires was computed as shared unique clonotypes divided by the size of the smaller repertoire. RTK rarefaction, the Chao1 estimator, and Recon v2.1 estimates of unobserved clonotypes were used to assess repertoire richness. OLGA was used to compute generation probabilities for all TCRbeta clonotypes that the gDNA method yielded from several donors. The clones in this table, taken by TCRdb from immuneACCESS, are in-frame only. Not every clone is retained; where verified, under half of the shortfall comes from an unresolved V gene, and the cause of the rest is unknown. V and J calls and clone size are copied from that table; D and trimming were computed from the DNA. Across this sample there are about a million clones, with approximately 80% seen only once. Jointly, the top ten make up approximately 0.95% of the sample.

Healthy HIV-negative adults with no recently reported acute infections or vaccinations were included as donors. Only Caucasian adults living in Nashville, Tennessee, USA were represented among the donors. Magnetic negative selection was used to enrich CD4+ T cells, after which naive cells were positively selected on CD45RA and the negative fraction became the memory subset. After blood collection by leukapheresis, PBMCs were isolated using Ficoll-Histopaque density gradient centrifugation and then cryopreserved in the vapor phase of liquid nitrogen. Analytical flow cytometry was used to check the purity and quantity of every magnetically sorted T cell population. Genomic DNA was isolated from every sorted fraction and measured by UV absorbance on a Nanodrop 2000c. This record belongs to a study of shared clonotypes between healthy human individuals (dated by TCRdb to 2018 to 2021). For the wider study: The cohort included three men and two women between 18 and 49 years of age. Per donor, leukapheresis produced somewhere between about 0.94 and 8.9 billion PBMCs. For each donor, CD4 naive and CD4 memory were each run on three plates, CD8 naive on two plates, and CD8 memory on one plate. To increase sequencing depth and limit assay-specific biases, TCR repertoire library preparation and sequencing were carried out by different laboratories using diverse techniques. To estimate repertoire size and how much clonotypes are shared between individuals, the study performed deep sequencing of blood TCR repertoires from about five healthy adults.

Study-wide findings and limitations: Estimated clonotype richness was generally larger for naive than for memory subsets. Even with the large sequencing depth, rarefaction of the sorted-subset datasets indicated that sequencing was incomplete. Because the study included a small number of donors, the genetic and exposure-history diversity represented was limited. Compared with non-shared clonotypes, clonotypes shared by all four sorted-subset donors had higher generation probabilities. Sampling was restricted to blood, and TCR repertoires in tissues likely differ from the TCR repertoires found in blood. Based on pairwise subsampling, the degree of clonotype sharing among donors was expected to be affected by sequencing depth. About 5% of naive CD4, 3.5% of naive CD8, 2.3% of memory CD4, and approximately 0.4% of memory CD8 clonotypes were shared across several donors.

This receptor was identified in a man aged 18 to 30 in good health. Some clones in this sample may be carry-over from other donors' samples. Sequenced sample: memory CD4+ T cells from PBMCs. In light of the paper, this sample's cell subset or site label describes: CD45RA-negative fraction.

Here is the DNA: TGCGCCAGCAGCCAAGGTATATCTGGGGCCAACGTCCTGACTTTC. This sequence encodes CASSQGISGANVLTF. The chain is made from TRBV4-1 and TRBJ2-6, with the D segment identity uncertain. The CDR3 runs 15 amino acids, cysteine and phenylalanine included. Only the CDR3 region is kept as DNA, spanning 45 bases read in frame from base 1. For CDR1 and CDR2, the germline V gene lists MGHRA and YSYEKL. V is pared back by 1 base and J by 1 base, with 5 bases lying between the germline termini.